A selection of T cell receptor beta chains follows, all from one sample in a study of cytomegalovirus exposure and HLA in healthy donors. Some clones are missing from TCRdb's copy, which holds only in-frame ones; the method was immunoSEQ multiplex PCR. The data show about 330,000 clones, about nine tenths seen once. Sequencing was performed on PBMCs. The receptors originated from a woman aged 18-29 years in good health and CMV-seronegative. The CDR3 runs from the conserved cysteine through the conserved F or W. A D gene is named only where the DNA matches it firmly. Expanded clones get a size class; other rows say once, few or many, or leave the size out.

clone_size,d_call,v_call,j_call,cdr3_nt,cdr3_aa
NA,TRBD2,TRBV7-8,TRBJ2-2,TGTGCCAGCAGCTTAGACCCGACTAGCGGGAGGGCAGGAGGTACCGGGGAGCTGTTTTTT,CASSLDPTSGRAGGTGELFF
once,TRBD2,TRBV2,TRBJ2-3,TGTGCCAGCAGTGTAGGACTAGCGGGAGGCTACCATACGCAGTATTTT,CASSVGLAGGYHTQYF
NA,TRBD2,TRBV6-5,TRBJ2-5,TGTGCCAGCAGTTCAGCGGGAGCTGGCCAAGAGACCCAGTACTTC,CASSSAGAGQETQYF
NA,TRBD1,TRBV5-8,TRBJ2-7,TGTGCCAGCAGCTCCCGGGACAGGGGGCCGGGCGAGCAGTACTTC,CASSSRDRGPGEQYF
NA,NA,TRBV27,TRBJ2-6,TGTGCCAGCAGTCGTAGCGGATCTGGGGCCAACGTCCTGACTTTC,CASSRSGSGANVLTF
NA,NA,TRBV4-1,TRBJ1-3,TGCGCCAGCAGCACGGGATCTGGAAACACCATATATTTT,CASSTGSGNTIYF
NA,NA,TRBV27,TRBJ2-2,TGTGCCAGCAGTTTATGGGCTGCGAACACCGGGGAGCTGTTTTTT,CASSLWAANTGELFF
once,TRBD1,TRBV6-6,TRBJ2-7,TGTGCCAGCAGACCGGGACAGGGCTCCTACGAGCAGTACTTC,CASRPGQGSYEQYF
NA,NA,TRBV6-5,TRBJ2-7,TGTGCCAGCAGTTCCCCGGGTTTCACCTACGAGCAGTACTTC,CASSSPGFTYEQYF
NA,TRBD1,TRBV29-1,TRBJ2-4,TGCAGCGTTGAGGGGACAGGGGGCGGGAAAAACATTCAGTACTTC,CSVEGTGGGKNIQYF
few,TRBD1,TRBV5-1,TRBJ2-7,TGCGCCAGCAGCCCATCACCGGACAGGGTGTATTCCGAGCAGTACTTC,CASSPSPDRVYSEQYF
few,NA,TRBV5-1,TRBJ1-2,TGCGCCAGCAGCACGGACAGCCTCTATGGCTACACCTTC,CASSTDSLYGYTF
NA,NA,TRBV27,TRBJ2-2,TGTGCCAGCAGTTCGTACACCGGGGAGCTGTTTTTT,CASSSYTGELFF
NA,TRBD2,TRBV9,TRBJ2-1,TGTGCCAGCAGCCCCCGGACTAGCGGGAGAATCAATGAGCAGTTCTTC,CASSPRTSGRINEQFF
NA,NA,TRBV2,TRBJ1-5,TGTGCCAGCAGTGGGCAGGGAGGGAGCAATCAGCCCCAGCATTTT,CASSGQGGSNQPQHF
NA,TRBD2,TRBV10-3,TRBJ2-7,TGTGCCATTTCCACTAGCGGGAATTCCTACGAGCAGTACTTC,CAISTSGNSYEQYF
NA,NA,TRBV6-1,TRBJ1-3,TGTGCCAGCAGTTTACTTGGAAACACCATATATTTT,CASSLLGNTIYF
NA,TRBD2,TRBV13,TRBJ2-1,TGTGCCAGCAGCGGTGGCGGGAGGATCTCCTACAATGAGCAGTTCTTC,CASSGGGRISYNEQFF
NA,NA,TRBV5-6,TRBJ2-2,TGTGCCAGCGGGGCCCAGGGGACCGCTTACACCGGGGAGCTGTTTTTT,CASGAQGTAYTGELFF
NA,TRBD2,TRBV6-5,TRBJ2-5,TGTGCCAGCAGCCTAGCCCGGGGGGCCCAGTACTTC,CASSLARGAQYF
NA,NA,TRBV21-1,TRBJ1-2,TGTGCCAGGAACAGGGAATATGGCTACACCTTC,CARNREYGYTF
NA,NA,TRBV10-3,TRBJ1-5,TGTGCCATCAGTGAGGCCGACAGGAGCAATCAGCCCCAGCATTTT,CAISEADRSNQPQHF
NA,NA,TRBV13,TRBJ2-2,TGTGCCAGCAGCCTCCGATGGTCGGGGGACACCGGGGAGCTGTTTTTT,CASSLRWSGDTGELFF
once,TRBD1,TRBV9,TRBJ1-5,TGTGCCAGCAGCGTAGTGAAGGGGGCCGGGCCCCAGCATTTT,CASSVVKGAGPQHF
once,TRBD1,TRBV4-1,TRBJ2-5,TGCGCCAGCACCCAGGGGGCGCAGATCCAAGAGACCCAGTACTTC,CASTQGAQIQETQYF
NA,NA,TRBV29-1,TRBJ2-4,TGCAGCGGGGGGGGGCGAGACCTTCAGTACTTC,CSGGGRDLQYF
NA,TRBD1,TRBV19,TRBJ2-7,TGTGCCAGTAGTATTCAGGGGGCCGACGAGCAGTACTTC,CASSIQGADEQYF
NA,NA,TRBV27,TRBJ2-7,TGTGCCAGCAGTGGGACTGGGCCAATGGAGCAGTACTTC,CASSGTGPMEQYF
NA,TRBD1,TRBV27,TRBJ1-1,TGTGCCAGCAGTGCTCGACAGGGGGACACTGAAGCTTTCTTT,CASSARQGDTEAFF
NA,NA,TRBV19,TRBJ2-1,TGTGCCAGTAGTGTGGACCCTCCGGGGTACAATGAGCAGTTCTTC,CASSVDPPGYNEQFF
NA,TRBD2,TRBV9,TRBJ2-2,TGTGCCAGCACCCTAGCGGGAGGGCTCACCGGGGAGCTGTTTTTT,CASTLAGGLTGELFF
NA,TRBD1,TRBV5-4,TRBJ2-7,TGTGCCAGCAGCTACGGGACAGGGTCGTACGAGCAGTACTTC,CASSYGTGSYEQYF
once,NA,TRBV4-2,TRBJ1-2,TGTGCCAGCAGCAAACAGGGTCGAGCCCCTAACTATGGCTACACCTTC,CASSKQGRAPNYGYTF
NA,NA,TRBV28,TRBJ1-1,TGTGCCAGCAGTTTGGGACTGGGAGGTAAGAACACTGAAGCTTTCTTT,CASSLGLGGKNTEAFF
NA,NA,TRBV2,TRBJ1-3,TGTGCCAGCAGCTTGCAGGGCTCTGGAAACACCATATATTTT,CASSLQGSGNTIYF
NA,TRBD2,TRBV10-3,TRBJ2-3,TGTGCCATCAGTGAGGTACTGACTAGCGGGAACGCAGATACGCAGTATTTT,CAISEVLTSGNADTQYF
NA,TRBD1,TRBV4-1,TRBJ1-1,TGCGCCAGCAGCCAAGAGTCGACAGGGGGCATGAACACTGAAGCTTTCTTT,CASSQESTGGMNTEAFF
NA,TRBD2,TRBV6-6,TRBJ2-7,TGTGCCAGCAGCGATGGACTAGCGCACTACGAGCAGTACTTC,CASSDGLAHYEQYF
NA,NA,TRBV25-1,TRBJ1-2,TGTGCCAGCAGTGAACGAGGGGGGGCCAACTATGGCTACACCTTC,CASSERGGANYGYTF
NA,NA,TRBV6-6,TRBJ2-7,TGTGCCAGCAGTTACGGGGCAGGCCGAGCTTACGAGCAGTACTTC,CASSYGAGRAYEQYF
NA,NA,TRBV6-1,TRBJ1-5,TGTGCCAGCAGTGGACAGAGCAATCAGCCCCAGCATTTT,CASSGQSNQPQHF
NA,NA,TRBV5-1,TRBJ1-5,TGCGCCAGCAGCCCCTTACTTAAAAAGCCCCAGCATTTT,CASSPLLKKPQHF
NA,TRBD2,TRBV7-8,TRBJ2-7,TGTGCCAGCAGCTTAGAATTTGGGACTAGCGGGGCATACAAGCAGTACTTC,CASSLEFGTSGAYKQYF
NA,TRBD1,TRBV28,TRBJ2-6,TGTGCCAGCAGTCCCGACAGGGCCGGGGCCAACGTCCTGACTTTC,CASSPDRAGANVLTF
NA,NA,TRBV6-5,TRBJ1-5,TGTGCCAGCAGTTACTCCAGGGTGAGCAATCAGCCCCAGCATTTT,CASSYSRVSNQPQHF
NA,NA,TRBV7-9,TRBJ2-7,TGTGCCAGCAGCTTAGTCTGGGCTAATGAGCAGTACTTC,CASSLVWANEQYF
NA,NA,TRBV25-1,TRBJ1-4,TGTGCCAGCAGTCCCTCAGTTGAAAAACTGTTTTTT,CASSPSVEKLFF
NA,NA,TRBV5-4,TRBJ2-2,TGTGCCAGCAGTTTCGGACAGACCGGGGAGCTGTTTTTT,CASSFGQTGELFF
once,NA,TRBV7-2,TRBJ1-4,TGTGCCAGCAGCTCGGGACTCGGGCTGGCTGAAAAACTGTTTTTT,CASSSGLGLAEKLFF
NA,NA,TRBV29-1,TRBJ2-5,TGCAGCGTTGCCCGGGGGGCTGGGGAGACCCAGTACTTC,CSVARGAGETQYF